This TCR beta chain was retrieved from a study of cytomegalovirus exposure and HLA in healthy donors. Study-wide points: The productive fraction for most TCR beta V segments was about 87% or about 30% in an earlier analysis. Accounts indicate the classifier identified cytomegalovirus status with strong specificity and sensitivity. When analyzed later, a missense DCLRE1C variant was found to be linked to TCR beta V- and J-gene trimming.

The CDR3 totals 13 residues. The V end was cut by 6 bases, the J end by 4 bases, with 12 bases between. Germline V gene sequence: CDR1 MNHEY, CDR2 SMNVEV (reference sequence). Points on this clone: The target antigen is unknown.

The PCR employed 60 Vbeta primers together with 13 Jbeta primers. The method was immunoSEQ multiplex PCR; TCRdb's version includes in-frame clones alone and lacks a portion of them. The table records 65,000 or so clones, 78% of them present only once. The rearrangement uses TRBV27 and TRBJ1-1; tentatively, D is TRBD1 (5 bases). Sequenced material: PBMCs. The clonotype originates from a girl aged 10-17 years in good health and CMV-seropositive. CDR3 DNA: TGTGCCAGCAGCATGGGGCGTGGCACTGAAGCTTTCTTT. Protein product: CASSMGRGTEAFF.